This TCR beta chain was profiled in a study of cytomegalovirus exposure and HLA in healthy donors. Primers included in the PCR were 60 Vbeta and 13 Jbeta primers. Sequencing was performed with immunoSEQ multiplex PCR; in TCRdb, only in-frame clones are kept and a portion is missing. The table lists 210,000 or so clones, more than 60% of them singletons. Findings of the study overall: TCR beta V- and J-gene trimming was later associated with a missense DCLRE1C variant. Later analysis suggested most CMV-associated TCR beta chains were HLA-restricted. Investigators reported approximately 150 TCR beta chains as tied to cytomegalovirus.

This clone was detected a few times. Its antigen is unknown. At the time of sampling, donors were nominally healthy, though unrecorded immune exposures were likely. The germline V gene has CDR1 LNHDA and CDR2 SQIVND (reference sequence). The length of the CDR3 is 15 residues. Trimming took off 5 bases at V and 4 bases at J, with 17 bases between the two ends. This sequence joins TRBV19 and TRBJ1-2, with D possibly matching TRBD1 (6 bases). Sequenced: PBMCs. This receptor was obtained from a woman aged 60-75 years in good health and CMV-seropositive. In nucleotides, the CDR3 is TGTGCCAGTAGTCTTACAGGGACGGGGACCTATGGCTACACCTTC. Amino acids: CASSLTGTGTYGYTF. The whole variable domain, filled in from reference TRBV19 and TRBJ1-2, reads DGGITQSPKYLFRKEGQNVTLSCEQNLNHDAMYWYRQDPGQGLRLIYYSQIVNDFQKGDIAEGYSVSREKKESFPLTVTSAQKNPTAFYLCASSLTGTGTYGYTFGSGTRLTVV.